This is a list of T cell receptor beta chains from one sample in a study of regulatory T cells in long-lasting Graves disease. TCRdb independently ran MiXCR on the multiplex PCR reads; one entry per CDR3 protein. The data contain roughly 420,000 distinct CDR3 sequences, about a sixth of them singletons. This sample also appeared in a second study, on T cells in Graves' hyperthyroidism and ophthalmopathy.

The sample in question was peripheral blood mononuclear cells (PBMCs), obtained at new diagnosis, from a patient treated with antithyroid drugs. The receptors were sampled from a woman younger than 45 with Graves disease. CDR3s include the opening cysteine and the closing phenylalanine or tryptophan. The D gene is left open where the match is weak. A clone size is listed for some rows: how often the clone was seen (once, few, many), or a class if it is expanded.

j_gene,abundance,v_gene,d_gene,CDR3aa,CDR3nt
TRBJ1-1,many,TRBV7-9,.,CASSKQENTEAFF,TGTGCCAGCAGCAAACAGGAGAACACTGAAGCTTTCTTT
TRBJ1-2,few,TRBV6-1,.,CASSDGRGFSYGYTF,TGTGCCAGCAGTGATGGCAGGGGATTTTCCTATGGCTACACCTTC
TRBJ1-2,many,TRBV29-1,.,CSVVEGNGYTF,TGCAGCGTTGTCGAGGGGAATGGCTACACCTTC
TRBJ2-3,many,TRBV7-2,TRBD2,CASSNSLAGTDTQYF,TGTGCCAGCAGCAACTCACTAGCGGGAACAGATACGCAGTATTTT
TRBJ2-7,many,TRBV3-1,.,CASMGLSGYEQYF,TGTGCCAGCATGGGACTCAGCGGCTACGAGCAGTACTTC
TRBJ2-7,many,TRBV4-1,.,CASSPTGPYEQYF,TGCGCCAGCAGCCCGACAGGACCCTACGAGCAGTACTTC
TRBJ1-5,many,TRBV6-5,.,CASSYSIGTIGQPQHF,TGTGCCAGCAGTTACTCGATAGGCACAATCGGGCAGCCCCAGCATTTT
TRBJ2-7,many,TRBV11-2,.,CASSQELEFLSVEQYF,TGTGCCAGCAGCCAAGAATTGGAGTTCCTCTCCGTCGAGCAGTACTTC
TRBJ2-2,few,TRBV24-1,TRBD2,CATSSGVSNTGELFF,TGTGCCACCAGTAGCGGGGTATCGAACACCGGGGAGCTGTTTTTT
TRBJ2-2,.,TRBV15,.,CATSRAGVGGQYTGELFF,TGTGCCACCAGCAGAGCGGGAGTTGGCGGCCAGTACACCGGGGAGCTGTTTTTT
TRBJ2-7,many,TRBV28,.,CASSNPGANYEQYF,TGTGCCAGCAGTAACCCGGGAGCTAACTACGAGCAGTACTTC
TRBJ2-1,.,TRBV12-3/TRBV12-4,.,CASSFNPRAEQFF,TGTGCCAGCAGTTTTAATCCACGCGCTGAGCAGTTCTTC
TRBJ2-1,many,TRBV11-2,.,CASSSRGTQTDEQFF,TGTGCCAGCAGCTCCCGAGGGACCCAAACCGATGAGCAGTTCTTC
TRBJ2-3,.,TRBV5-1,TRBD2,CASSSGLAGTRTDTQYF,TGCGCCAGCAGCTCCGGCCTAGCGGGTACCCGCACAGATACGCAGTATTTT
TRBJ2-1,many,TRBV12-3/TRBV12-4,.,CASSLNRFSNEQFF,TGTGCCAGCAGTTTAAATAGGTTTAGCAATGAGCAGTTCTTC
TRBJ1-1,.,TRBV11-2,.,CASSSWAKENTEAFF,TGTGCCAGCAGCTCCTGGGCAAAGGAGAACACTGAAGCTTTCTTT
TRBJ2-7,many,TRBV11-2,.,CASSLGGLGYEQYF,TGTGCCAGCAGCCTAGGCGGCCTCGGATACGAGCAGTACTTC
TRBJ1-2,few,TRBV5-1,TRBD1,CASSPGRDRVSHGYTF,TGCGCCAGCAGCCCGGGCCGGGACAGGGTGTCCCATGGCTACACCTTC